These 31 T cell receptor beta chains were all obtained from the same sample, sequenced in a study of CD8 T cells in ankylosing spondylitis. Whole-study results and caveats: What seemed typical of ankylosing spondylitis blood was a TCR beta motif built from roughly eight highly homologous variants.

These TCRs' antigens remain unknown. One entry per CDR3 protein, called by TCRdb with MiXCR from the 5' RACE reads. The sample lists some 840,000 distinct CDR3 sequences; about 12% were seen once. Material for sequencing was blood, either unsorted or a sorted T cell fraction (not recorded which). Every receptor here comes from a male donor with ankylosing spondylitis.

This clonotype appeared once. This rearrangement joins TRBV7-2 to TRBJ2-5, with a weak D call TRBD1 (5 bases). V lost 6 bases and J lost 4, with 15 bases in between. The CDR3 contains 14 residues. The germline gives CDR1 SGHTA, CDR2 FQGNSA. The CDR3 spells CASRINRLLETQYF. Here the CDR3 DNA reads TGTGCCAGCAGAATAAACAGGCTTTTAGAGACCCAGTACTTC. The entire variable domain, with the rest obtained from reference TRBV7-2 and TRBJ2-5, is as follows: GAGVSQSPSNKVTEKGKDVELRCDPISGHTALYWYRQSLGQGLEFLIYFQGNSAPDKSGLPSDRFSAERTGGSVSTLTIQRTQQEDSAVYLCASRINRLLETQYFGPGTRLLVL.

This clonotype was recorded at least ten times. CDR3 region: CASRPELETQYF. The DNA of the CDR3 is TGTGCCAGCAGGCCCGAACTAGAGACCCAGTACTTC. This rearrangement joins TRBV7-9 to TRBJ2-5; D gene ambiguous. CDR1 SEHNR and CDR2 FQNEAQ come from the germline V gene (reference sequence). The CDR3 contains 12 residues. With 6 bases removed from V and 4 bases from J, the gap between germline ends came to 9 bases.

This clonotype was detected a few times. This chain uses TRBV20-1 with TRBJ2-7, with D perhaps TRBD2 (5 bases). Per the germline V gene, CDR1 is DFQATT and CDR2 is SNEGSKA (reference sequence). The V end was cut by 8 bases, the J end by 0 bases, with 23 bases between. This CDR3 contains 16 residues. The CDR3 DNA sequence: TGCAGTTCTTATGGTCGGGTGGACTCCCTCTCCTACGAGCAGTACTTC. This codes for CSSYGRVDSLSYEQYF.

The CDR3 nucleotides are TGCGCCAGCAGGGAACAGGGGTTCACTGAAGCTTTCTTT. The encoded protein is CASREQGFTEAFF. This sequence joins TRBV5-1 and TRBJ1-1; 7 bases map to TRBD1. V lost 5 bases to trimming and J lost 4 bases; unmatched junction nucleotides: 5. Germline V gives CDR1 SGHRS, CDR2 YFSETQ. The CDR3 totals 13 residues. The full variable domain, with the rest looked up from reference TRBV5-1 and TRBJ1-1, is KAGVTQTPRYLIKTRGQQVTLSCSPISGHRSVSWYQQTPGQGLQFLFEYFSETQRNKGNFPGRFSGRQFSNSRSEMNVSTLELGDSALYLCASREQGFTEAFFGQGTRLTVV.

J is TRBJ2-3 and V is TRBV18; possibly TRBD2 for D (6 bases). The ends were cut back, 0 bases at V and 2 bases at J, with 12 bases in the middle. Germline CDR1 and CDR2: KGHSH and LQKENI. This CDR3 region has 16 residues. CDR3 amino acids: CASSPPFPSVTDTQYF. CDR3 in DNA: TGTGCCAGCTCACCACCGTTTCCTAGCGTCACAGATACGCAGTATTTT. Full variable domain (rest looked up from reference TRBV18 and TRBJ2-3): NAGVMQNPRHLVRRRGQEARLRCSPMKGHSHVYWYRQLPEEGLKFMVYLQKENIIDESGMPKERFSAEFPKEGPSILRIQQVVRGDSAAYFCASSPPFPSVTDTQYFGPGTRLTVL.

In the case of this clonotype: One junction end disagrees with the germline gene, perhaps due to a read error. CDR3 sequence (DNA): TGCGCCAGCAGCTTAGGGGACTCCTACAATGCGCAGTTCTTC. Amino acids: CASSLGDSYNAQFF. This sequence joins TRBV5-1 and TRBJ2-1, with D tentatively TRBD2 (6 bases). The germline CDR1 and CDR2 sequences are SGHRS and YFSETQ. The CDR3 runs 14 residues.

This clonotype was seen many times. The chain recombines TRBV12-3 or TRBV12-4 with TRBJ2-1, with unresolved D. V was trimmed by 4 bases and J by 8 bases, leaving 6 bases between them. This CDR3 has 11 residues. In DNA, the CDR3 is TGTGCCAGCAGTTCCCGGGATGAGCAGTTCTTC. Its protein is CASSSRDEQFF.

Ten or more counts support this clonotype. The chain combines TRBV12-3 or TRBV12-4 with TRBJ2-1; 15 positions match TRBD2. The CDR3 is 16 amino acids. The trim removed 4 bases at V and 7 bases at J, leaving 5 bases unmatched. The CDR3 is CASSSGGTSGRNEQFF. The CDR3 region has the DNA TGTGCCAGCAGTTCAGGGGGGACTAGCGGGAGGAATGAGCAGTTCTTC.

In its sample, this clonotype was seen a few times. This chain uses TRBV20-1 with TRBJ2-7; D gene unclear. Per the germline V gene, CDR1 is DFQATT and CDR2 is SNEGSKA (reference sequence). V lost 3 bases to trimming and J lost 0 bases, with 9 bases between them. The CDR3 is 13 residues long. The CDR3 is CSASRLDSYEQYF. The CDR3 DNA follows: TGCAGTGCTAGTAGGCTCGACTCCTACGAGCAGTACTTC.

The gene calls are TRBV5-1 and TRBJ1-4; maybe TRBD1 (5 bases). Trimming stripped 0 bases from V and 10 bases from J, with 13 bases between. This CDR3 is built from 14 residues. Germline CDR1 is SGHRS and CDR2 is YFSETQ. The chain's CDR3 is CASSLEGTAGKLFF. As DNA, the CDR3 is TGCGCCAGCAGCTTGGAAGGGACGGCTGGAAAACTGTTTTTT. Full variable domain (missing parts from reference TRBV5-1 and TRBJ1-4): KAGVTQTPRYLIKTRGQQVTLSCSPISGHRSVSWYQQTPGQGLQFLFEYFSETQRNKGNFPGRFSGRQFSNSRSEMNVSTLELGDSALYLCASSLEGTAGKLFFGSGTQLSVL.

This clonotype was counted at least ten times. The CDR3 DNA reads TGCAGTGCTAGGACAGGAGCGAGTCAGCCCCAGCATTTT. Its translation: CSARTGASQPQHF. The rearrangement uses TRBV20-1 and TRBJ1-5; TRBD1 might be the D (6 bases). Germline loops: CDR1 DFQATT, CDR2 SNEGSKA (reference sequence). This CDR3 is 13 amino acids long. V dropped 3 bases and J dropped 6 bases, with 12 bases sitting between them.

At least ten counts were recorded for this clonotype. The genes are TRBV5-1 and TRBJ1-1, with D uncertain. The CDR3 contains 14 residues. Trimming cost V 1 base and J 1 base, with 8 bases left between them. Germline V gives CDR1 SGHRS, CDR2 YFSETQ. This chain's CDR3 is CASSLRQQNTEAFF. In DNA, the CDR3 is TGCGCCAGCAGCTTGAGGCAGCAGAACACTGAAGCTTTCTTT. Drawing the rest from reference TRBV5-1 and TRBJ1-1, the complete variable domain is KAGVTQTPRYLIKTRGQQVTLSCSPISGHRSVSWYQQTPGQGLQFLFEYFSETQRNKGNFPGRFSGRQFSNSRSEMNVSTLELGDSALYLCASSLRQQNTEAFFGQGTRLTVV.

The rearrangement links TRBV28 to TRBJ2-7; 8 bases fit TRBD1. V shed 4 bases, J shed 6 bases, and the junction held 11 bases outside the gene matches. CDR3 length: 15 residues. Germline V gene lookup returns CDR1 MDHEN and CDR2 SYDVKM. The CDR3 DNA is TGTGCCAGCAGTTCCCCAAGGGGACAGGTCCTCGAGCAGTACTTC. It yields the protein CASSSPRGQVLEQYF. Supplemented by reference TRBV28 and TRBJ2-7, the full variable domain reads DVKVTQSSRYLVKRTGEKVFLECVQDMDHENMFWYRQDPGLGLRLIYFSYDVKMKEKGDIPEGYSVSREKKERFSLILESASTNQTSMYLCASSSPRGQVLEQYFGPGTRLTVT.

This sequence joins TRBV7-6 and TRBJ1-1; TRBD1 is a possible D gene (5 bases). Germline V gene data show CDR1 as SGHVS and CDR2 as FNYEAQ. The CDR3 loop spans 15 amino acids. With 1 base removed from V and 7 bases from J, the gap between germline ends came to 16 bases. CDR3 sequence reads: CASSLVSQQGFEAFF. The CDR3 coding sequence is TGTGCCAGCAGCTTAGTAAGTCAGCAGGGATTTGAAGCTTTCTTT.

This chain joins TRBV3-1 and TRBJ2-7, with 11 bases that match TRBD2. The CDR3 is made up of 16 amino acids. With 4 bases clipped from V and 1 base from J, the junction kept 6 bases outside the gene matches. Germline V gene lookup returns CDR1 LGHDT and CDR2 YNNKEL (reference sequence). The CDR3 bases are TGTGCCAGCAGCCCGATCACTAGCGGGAGATCCTACGAGCAGTACTTC. This codes for CASSPITSGRSYEQYF.

The chain uses TRBV4-1 and TRBJ2-3; no reliable D call. V was cut by 2 bases and J by 4 bases, with 10 bases left in between. This CDR3 has 14 residues. CDR1 and CDR2 (germline): MGHRA, YSYEKL. The CDR3 DNA reads TGCGCCAGCAGCCAAAGAATTGTGTCAGATACGCAGTATTTT. It encodes CASSQRIVSDTQYF.

The rearrangement links TRBV11-2 to TRBJ2-2, with D possibly being TRBD1 (6 bases). The V and J ends lost 6 bases and 5 bases respectively, with 13 bases between them. The CDR3 has 14 residues. The germline gives CDR1 SGHAT, CDR2 FQNNGV. The DNA of the CDR3 is TGTGCCAGCAGGGCGGACAGAAGAACCGGGGAGCTGTTTTTT. Translating gives CASRADRRTGELFF.

Ten or more counts support this clonotype. The genes are TRBV29-1 and TRBJ2-7; possibly TRBD1 for D (5 bases). This CDR3 comprises 14 residues. Germline lookup yields CDR1 SQVTM and CDR2 ANQGSEA. Trimming removed 4 bases at V and 0 bases at J, with 13 bases between. Here the CDR3 reads CSVVQGRGSYEQYF. CDR3 DNA: TGCAGCGTTGTTCAGGGAAGGGGCTCCTACGAGCAGTACTTC.

This clonotype was seen only a few times. CDR3 sequence reads: CAIRGTGIEGLNTEAFF. In DNA, the CDR3 is TGTGCCATCAGGGGGACAGGGATTGAGGGATTGAACACTGAAGCTTTCTTT. The chain recombines TRBV10-3 with TRBJ1-1; 9 nucleotides match TRBD1. The V gene end was trimmed by 6 bases and the J gene end by 0 bases; junction bases not matched to a gene: 11. CDR1 is ENHRY and CDR2 is SYGVKD in the germline V gene. CDR3 length: 17 residues.

V usage is TRBV7-9 and J usage is TRBJ1-4; D is unresolved. Looked up from germline, CDR1 is SEHNR and CDR2 is FQNEAQ (reference sequence). This CDR3 has 13 amino acids. V dropped 0 bases and J dropped 13 bases, with 12 bases sitting between them. This chain's CDR3 is CASSLAEAAGLFF. In nucleotides, the CDR3 is TGTGCCAGCAGCTTAGCCGAGGCGGCGGGACTGTTTTTT.

The chain couples TRBV5-1 to TRBJ2-7; 11 bases align to TRBD1. J was trimmed by 6 bases and V by 3 bases; bases with no gene match: 11. Germline values: CDR1 SGHRS, CDR2 YFSETQ. This CDR3 comprises 16 residues. The CDR3 DNA follows: TGCGCCAGCAGCTCCGGGCGGGACAGGGGGATAGTCGAGCAGTACTTC. It translates to CASSSGRDRGIVEQYF.

The chain links TRBV10-3 to TRBJ2-1; D may be TRBD2 (5 bases). This CDR3 spans 16 amino acids. The ends were cut back, 2 bases at V and 2 bases at J, with 13 bases in the middle. Germline CDR1 is ENHRY and CDR2 is SYGVKD. CDR3 nucleotides: TGTGCCATCAGTGAGCAACGGGTCGGGACCTACAATGAGCAGTTCTTC. Translating gives CAISEQRVGTYNEQFF.

This clonotype was counted at least ten times. This rearrangement joins TRBV29-1 to TRBJ2-7; possible D gene TRBD2, 6 bases. Germline V lookup: CDR1 SQVTM, CDR2 ANQGSEA. Trimming took 8 bases from V and 1 from J, leaving 12 bases between them. CDR3 length equals 12 residues. The CDR3 DNA sequence: TGCAGCTCCATGGAGGGGTCCTACGAGCAGTACTTC. Its protein product is CSSMEGSYEQYF.

The chain is built from TRBV4-2 and TRBJ1-2; no firm D call. The V and J ends lost 0 bases and 6 bases respectively, with 14 bases between them. Germline V CDR1 and CDR2: LGHNA, YNFKEQ. The CDR3 has 15 amino acids. The CDR3 DNA reads TGTGCCAGCAGCCAAGATCCGGCCCTCGCGGATGGCTACACCTTC. Amino acids: CASSQDPALADGYTF.

This chain joins TRBV6-6 and TRBJ1-2; D remains ambiguous. V was cut by 10 bases and J by 4 bases, with 10 bases left in between. The CDR3 covers 11 residues. Germline assignment: CDR1 MNHNY and CDR2 SVGAGI (reference sequence). The CDR3 DNA follows: TGTGCCACCGCTCGATTCTATGGCTACACCTTC. Encoded protein: CATARFYGYTF.

This clonotype was recorded at least ten times. The chain links TRBV7-2 to TRBJ1-3, with no clear D. The V end lost 5 bases, the J end lost 10 bases, and 12 bases lay between the germline ends. From germline, CDR1 is SGHTA and CDR2 FQGNSA. The CDR3 is 12 amino acids. The CDR3 reads CASSPDSGTIYF. DNA of the CDR3: TGTGCCAGCAGCCCAGATAGTGGGACCATATATTTT. The whole variable domain, remainder taken from reference TRBV7-2 and TRBJ1-3, is GAGVSQSPSNKVTEKGKDVELRCDPISGHTALYWYRQSLGQGLEFLIYFQGNSAPDKSGLPSDRFSAERTGGSVSTLTIQRTQQEDSAVYLCASSPDSGTIYFGEGSWLTVV.

The rearrangement links TRBV24-1 to TRBJ2-5; D perhaps matches TRBD2 (5 bases). The CDR3 is 15 amino acids. In germline, CDR1 is KGHDR, CDR2 SFDVKD. Trimming took off 4 bases at V and 0 bases at J, with 11 bases between the two ends. The CDR3 sequence: CATSDRGPYQETQYF. CDR3 nucleotide sequence: TGTGCCACCAGTGACCGCGGGCCTTACCAAGAGACCCAGTACTTC.

This clonotype was recorded a few times. The rearrangement links TRBV9 to TRBJ1-5; D is unresolved. The CDR3 has 15 residues. V lost 0 bases and J lost 3, with 10 bases in between. The germline V gene encodes CDR1 SGDLS and CDR2 YYNGEE. The CDR3 sequence is CASSVGVRYNQPQHF. The CDR3, as DNA: TGTGCCAGCAGCGTAGGAGTCAGGTACAATCAGCCCCAGCATTTT.

V usage is TRBV5-1 and J usage is TRBJ2-5; TRBD2 agrees at 10 bases. Germline CDR1 SGHRS, CDR2 YFSETQ. V shed 0 bases and J 4 bases; nucleotides not matched to a gene: 3. This CDR3 is built from 15 residues. The CDR3 loop reads CASSLVLAGAETQYF. The CDR3 region has the DNA TGCGCCAGCAGCTTGGTTCTAGCGGGAGCAGAGACCCAGTACTTC.

This clonotype was seen ten or more times. Written as DNA, the CDR3 is TGCGCCAGCAGCTTGGGCCCCAATCGCGGCTACACCTTC. Translating it yields CASSLGPNRGYTF. V gene TRBV5-1 combines with J gene TRBJ1-2, with D hard to call. The CDR3 runs 13 residues. Trimming cost V 0 bases and J 8 bases, with 11 bases left between them. Germline V gene lookup returns CDR1 SGHRS and CDR2 YFSETQ.

The V and J genes are TRBV11-2 and TRBJ2-1; TRBD1 matches at 7 bases. CDR1 SGHAT and CDR2 FQNNGV come from the germline V gene. This CDR3 is 12 amino acids long. Trimming took 1 base from V and 13 from J; bases not matched to a gene: 4. CDR3 region: CASSLGGQEQFF. The DNA for the CDR3 is TGTGCCAGCAGCTTAGGAGGACAGGAACAGTTCTTC.